This TCR beta chain originates from a study of siplizumab effects on memory and regulatory T cells. Whole-study findings and limits: Naive T cell populations appeared to exhibit greater diversity than memory cells and appeared to be major alloresponse contributors. The authors did not confirm suppressive function in proliferating Tregs from siplizumab cultures. Controls showed an average of roughly 27% Treg-derived mappable alloreactive CD4+ clones, while siplizumab showed about 75%.

This clone was found a few times. The antigen remains undetermined. TCRdb's copy holds only in-frame clones and misses some; the assay was immunoSEQ multiplex PCR. The top ten clones hold 0.85% to 1.2% of a sample with more than 85,000 clones, 80% to 95% of them seen once. Germline V gene data show CDR1 as SGHDN and CDR2 as FVKESK. Trimming took off 4 bases at V and 1 base at J, with 7 bases between the two ends. The CDR3 is 13 amino acids. This receptor was taken from a human donor in good health. This sequence joins TRBV14 and TRBJ1-1; no clear D gene. Material: CD4+ T cells sorted from blood. Here the CDR3 reads CASSRIRNTEAFF. The CDR3 DNA reads as TGTGCCAGCAGCCGCATCAGGAACACTGAAGCTTTCTTT.